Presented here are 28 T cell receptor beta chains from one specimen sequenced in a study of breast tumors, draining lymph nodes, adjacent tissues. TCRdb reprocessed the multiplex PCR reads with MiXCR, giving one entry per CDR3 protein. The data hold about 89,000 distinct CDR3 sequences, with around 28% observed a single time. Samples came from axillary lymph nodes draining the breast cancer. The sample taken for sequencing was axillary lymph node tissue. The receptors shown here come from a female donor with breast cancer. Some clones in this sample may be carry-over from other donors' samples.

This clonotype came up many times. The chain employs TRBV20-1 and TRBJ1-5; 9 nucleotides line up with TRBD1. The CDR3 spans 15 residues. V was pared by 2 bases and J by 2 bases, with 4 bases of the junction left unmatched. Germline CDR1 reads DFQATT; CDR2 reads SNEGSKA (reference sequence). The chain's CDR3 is CSARMGQGRNQPQHF. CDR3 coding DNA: TGCAGTGCTAGAATGGGACAGGGACGCAATCAGCCCCAGCATTTT.

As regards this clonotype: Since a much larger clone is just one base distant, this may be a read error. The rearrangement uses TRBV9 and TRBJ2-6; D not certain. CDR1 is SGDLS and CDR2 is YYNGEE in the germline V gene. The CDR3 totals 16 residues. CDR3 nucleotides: TGTGCCAGCAGCCCCTCCGACAACTCTGAGGCCAACGTCCTGACTTTC. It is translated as CASSPSDNSEANVLTF.

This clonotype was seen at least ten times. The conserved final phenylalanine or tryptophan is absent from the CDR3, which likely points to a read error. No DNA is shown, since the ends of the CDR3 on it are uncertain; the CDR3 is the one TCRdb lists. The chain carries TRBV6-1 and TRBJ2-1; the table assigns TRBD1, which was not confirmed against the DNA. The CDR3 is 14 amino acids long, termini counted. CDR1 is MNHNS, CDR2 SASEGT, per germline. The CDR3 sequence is CASSEAWPETGPPL.

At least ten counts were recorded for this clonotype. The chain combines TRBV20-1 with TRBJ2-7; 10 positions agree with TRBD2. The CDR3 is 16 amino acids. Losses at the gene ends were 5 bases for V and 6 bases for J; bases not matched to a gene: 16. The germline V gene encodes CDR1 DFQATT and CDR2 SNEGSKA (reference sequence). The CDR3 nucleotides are TGCAGTGCTGGGGGGACTAGCGTTCCGACCAGGTCCGAGCAGTACTTC. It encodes CSAGGTSVPTRSEQYF.

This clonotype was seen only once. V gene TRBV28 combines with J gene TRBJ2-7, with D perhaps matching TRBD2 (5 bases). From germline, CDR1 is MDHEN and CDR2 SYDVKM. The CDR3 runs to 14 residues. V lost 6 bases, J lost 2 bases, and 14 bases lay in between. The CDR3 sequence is CASSLPGGPYEQYF. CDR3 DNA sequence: TGTGCCAGCAGCCTCCCAGGAGGCCCCTACGAGCAGTACTTC.

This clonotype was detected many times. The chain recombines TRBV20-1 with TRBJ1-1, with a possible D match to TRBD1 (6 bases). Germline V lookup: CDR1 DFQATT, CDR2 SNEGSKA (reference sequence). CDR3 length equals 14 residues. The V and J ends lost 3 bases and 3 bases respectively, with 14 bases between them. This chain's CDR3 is CSASHGPGDTEAFF. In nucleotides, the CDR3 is TGCAGTGCTAGTCACGGACCAGGGGACACTGAAGCTTTCTTT.

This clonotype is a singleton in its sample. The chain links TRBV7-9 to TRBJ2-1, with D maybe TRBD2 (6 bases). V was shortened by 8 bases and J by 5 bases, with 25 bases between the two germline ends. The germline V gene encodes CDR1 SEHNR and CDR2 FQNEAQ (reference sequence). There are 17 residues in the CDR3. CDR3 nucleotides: TGTGCCAGCCGGGACTTCCTCTCCTGCGGCCAAGACAATGAGCAGTTCTTC. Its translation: CASRDFLSCGQDNEQFF.

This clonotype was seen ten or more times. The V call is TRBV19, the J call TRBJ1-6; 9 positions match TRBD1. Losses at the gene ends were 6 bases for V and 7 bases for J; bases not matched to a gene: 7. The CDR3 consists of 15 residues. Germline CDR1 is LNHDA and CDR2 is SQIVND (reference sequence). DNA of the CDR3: TGTGCCAGTAGGGACAGGGGATCCCGAAATTCACCCCTCCACTTT. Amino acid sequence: CASRDRGSRNSPLHF.

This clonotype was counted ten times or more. As DNA, the CDR3 is TGTGCCAGCAGCGGCAGGGAAGGTGGCTACACCTTC. It translates to CASSGREGGYTF. V usage is TRBV9 and J usage is TRBJ1-2, with a tentative D call TRBD1 (5 bases). With 3 bases removed from V and 7 bases from J, the gap between germline ends came to 10 bases. Germline CDR1 reads SGDLS; CDR2 reads YYNGEE. CDR3 length: 12 residues.

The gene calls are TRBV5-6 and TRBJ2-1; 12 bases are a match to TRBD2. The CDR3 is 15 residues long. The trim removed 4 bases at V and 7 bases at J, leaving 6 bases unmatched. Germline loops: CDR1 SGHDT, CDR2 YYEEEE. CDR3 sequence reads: CASSGTSGQGNEQFF. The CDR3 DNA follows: TGTGCCAGCAGCGGGACTAGCGGGCAAGGGAATGAGCAGTTCTTC. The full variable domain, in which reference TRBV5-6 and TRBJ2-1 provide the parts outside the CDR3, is DAGVTQSPTHLIKTRGQQVTLRCSPKSGHDTVSWYQQALGQGPQFIFQYYEEEERQRGNFPDRFSGHQFPNYSSELNVNALLLGDSALYLCASSGTSGQGNEQFFGPGTRLTVL.

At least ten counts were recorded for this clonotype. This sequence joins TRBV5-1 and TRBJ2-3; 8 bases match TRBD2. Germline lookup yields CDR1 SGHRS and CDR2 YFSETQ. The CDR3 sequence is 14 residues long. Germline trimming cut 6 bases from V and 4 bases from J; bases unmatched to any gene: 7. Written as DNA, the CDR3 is TGCGCCAGCAAGAGTAGCGGGAACCCAGATACGCAGTATTTT. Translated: CASKSSGNPDTQYF.

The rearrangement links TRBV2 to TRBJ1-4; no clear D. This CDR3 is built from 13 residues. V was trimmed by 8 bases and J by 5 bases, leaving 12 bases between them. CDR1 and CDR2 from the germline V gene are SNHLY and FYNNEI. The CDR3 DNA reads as TGTGCCAGCGGAGAGATGCGGAATGAAAAACTGTTTTTT. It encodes CASGEMRNEKLFF.

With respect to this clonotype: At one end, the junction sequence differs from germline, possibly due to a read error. The CDR3 sequence is CASSISSESTRSNEQYF. As DNA, the CDR3 is TGTGCCAGTAGTATCAGCAGTGAGTCCACCCGCTCCAACGAGCAGTACTTC. The chain uses TRBV19 and TRBJ2-7, with unresolved D. The CDR3 is 17 residues long. Germline values: CDR1 LNHDA, CDR2 SQIVND (reference sequence).

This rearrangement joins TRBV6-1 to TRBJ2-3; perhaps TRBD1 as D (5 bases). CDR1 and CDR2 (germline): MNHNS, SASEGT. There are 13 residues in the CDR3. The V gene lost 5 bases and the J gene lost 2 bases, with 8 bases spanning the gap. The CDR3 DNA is TGTGCCAGCAGTCGACAGTTCACAGATACGCAGTATTTT. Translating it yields CASSRQFTDTQYF.

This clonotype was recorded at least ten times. The CDR3 spells CASSSGRAYEQYF. The CDR3 coding sequence is TGTGCCAGCAGCAGCGGGAGGGCCTACGAGCAGTACTTC. The gene calls are TRBV7-2 and TRBJ2-7, with 10 bases matching TRBD2. V dropped 5 bases and J dropped 2; count of bases not matched to a gene: 0. The CDR3 runs to 13 residues. The V gene's germline CDR1 is SGHTA and CDR2 FQGNSA. The whole variable domain, filled in from reference TRBV7-2 and TRBJ2-7, reads GAGVSQSPSNKVTEKGKDVELRCDPISGHTALYWYRQSLGQGLEFLIYFQGNSAPDKSGLPSDRFSAERTGGSVSTLTIQRTQQEDSAVYLCASSSGRAYEQYFGPGTRLTVT.

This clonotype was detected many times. The CDR3 DNA reads TGCGCCAGCAGTCCTGACACATATAGCAATCAGCCCCAGCATTTT. It encodes CASSPDTYSNQPQHF. The rearrangement uses TRBV5-1 and TRBJ1-5; D gene unclear. V lost 5 bases and J lost 0, with 12 bases in between. The CDR3 contains 15 residues. The germline CDR1 and CDR2 sequences are SGHRS and YFSETQ. The full variable domain, completed using reference TRBV5-1 and TRBJ1-5, is KAGVTQTPRYLIKTRGQQVTLSCSPISGHRSVSWYQQTPGQGLQFLFEYFSETQRNKGNFPGRFSGRQFSNSRSEMNVSTLELGDSALYLCASSPDTYSNQPQHFGDGTRLSIL.

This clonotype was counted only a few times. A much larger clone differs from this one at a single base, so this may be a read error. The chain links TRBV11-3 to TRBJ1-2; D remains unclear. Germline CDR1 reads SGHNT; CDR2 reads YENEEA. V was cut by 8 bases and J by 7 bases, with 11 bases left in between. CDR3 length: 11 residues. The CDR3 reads CASSGVCGYTF. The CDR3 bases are TGTGCCAGCTCCGGAGTCTGTGGCTACACCTTC.

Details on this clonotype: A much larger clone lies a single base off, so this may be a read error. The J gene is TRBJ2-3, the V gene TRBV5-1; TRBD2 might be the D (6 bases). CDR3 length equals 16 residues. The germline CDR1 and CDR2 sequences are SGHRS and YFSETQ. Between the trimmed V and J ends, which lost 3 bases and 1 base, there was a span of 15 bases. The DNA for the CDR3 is TGCGCCAGCAGCTCGGAGGGCAGGCATGGCACAGATACGCAGTATTTT. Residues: CASSSEGRHGTDTQYF. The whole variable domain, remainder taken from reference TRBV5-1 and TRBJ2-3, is KAGVTQTPRYLIKTRGQQVTLSCSPISGHRSVSWYQQTPGQGLQFLFEYFSETQRNKGNFPGRFSGRQFSNSRSEMNVSTLELGDSALYLCASSSEGRHGTDTQYFGPGTRLTVL.

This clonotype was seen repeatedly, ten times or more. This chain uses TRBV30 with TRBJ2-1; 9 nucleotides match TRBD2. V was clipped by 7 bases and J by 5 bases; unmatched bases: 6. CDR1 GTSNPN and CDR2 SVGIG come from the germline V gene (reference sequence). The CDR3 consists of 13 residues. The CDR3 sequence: CAYGLATNNEQFF. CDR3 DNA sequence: TGTGCCTACGGACTAGCGACTAACAATGAGCAGTTCTTC.

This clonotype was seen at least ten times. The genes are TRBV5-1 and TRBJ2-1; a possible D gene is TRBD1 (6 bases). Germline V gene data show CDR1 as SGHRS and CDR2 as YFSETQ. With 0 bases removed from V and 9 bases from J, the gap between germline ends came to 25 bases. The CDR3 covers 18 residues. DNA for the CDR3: TGCGCCAGCAGCTTGGAACAGGGTGGGTCCACACGGGCGGGTGAGCAGTTCTTC. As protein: CASSLEQGGSTRAGEQFF. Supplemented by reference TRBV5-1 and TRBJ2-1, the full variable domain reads KAGVTQTPRYLIKTRGQQVTLSCSPISGHRSVSWYQQTPGQGLQFLFEYFSETQRNKGNFPGRFSGRQFSNSRSEMNVSTLELGDSALYLCASSLEQGGSTRAGEQFFGPGTRLTVL.

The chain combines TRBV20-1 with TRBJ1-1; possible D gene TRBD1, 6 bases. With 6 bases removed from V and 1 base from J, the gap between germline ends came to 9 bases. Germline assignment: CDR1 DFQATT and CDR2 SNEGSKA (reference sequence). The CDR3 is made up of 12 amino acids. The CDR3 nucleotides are TGCAGTGCACTCAGGGGGAACACTGAAGCTTTCTTT. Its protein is CSALRGNTEAFF.

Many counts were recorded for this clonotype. The CDR3 nucleotides are TGTGCCAGCAGCTTACGAGAGTTCTACGAGCAGTACTTC. Translated: CASSLREFYEQYF. This chain uses TRBV7-9 with TRBJ2-7, with D uncertain. There are 13 residues in the CDR3. Trimming pared 2 bases from V and 3 bases from J, leaving 8 bases between. Looked up from germline, CDR1 is SEHNR and CDR2 is FQNEAQ (reference sequence). Full variable domain (missing parts from reference TRBV7-9 and TRBJ2-7): DTGVSQNPRHKITKRGQNVTFRCDPISEHNRLYWYRQTLGQGPEFLTYFQNEAQLEKSRLLSDRFSAERPKGSFSTLEIQRTEQGDSAMYLCASSLREFYEQYFGPGTRLTVT.

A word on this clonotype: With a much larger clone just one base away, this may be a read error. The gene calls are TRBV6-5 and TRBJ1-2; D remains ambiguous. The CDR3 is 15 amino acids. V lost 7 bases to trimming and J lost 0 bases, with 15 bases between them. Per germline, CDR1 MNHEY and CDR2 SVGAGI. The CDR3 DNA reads TGTGCCAGCACTCACCAGACTCCGCCTAACTATGGCTACACCTTC. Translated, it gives CASTHQTPPNYGYTF.

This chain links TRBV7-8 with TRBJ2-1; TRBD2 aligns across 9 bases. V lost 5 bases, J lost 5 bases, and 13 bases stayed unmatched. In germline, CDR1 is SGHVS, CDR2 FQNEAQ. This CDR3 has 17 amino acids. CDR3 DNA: TGTGCCAGCAGCAGATATAGCGGGAGCGGCCAAGACAATGAGCAGTTCTTC. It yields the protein CASSRYSGSGQDNEQFF. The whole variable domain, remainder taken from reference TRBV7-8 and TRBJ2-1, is GAGVSQSPRYKVAKRGQDVALRCDPISGHVSLFWYQQALGQGPEFLTYFQNEAQLDKSGLPSDRFFAERPEGSVSTLKIQRTQQEDSAVYLCASSRYSGSGQDNEQFFGPGTRLTVL.

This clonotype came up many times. CDR3 residues: CASSQDRSRELFF. The CDR3 bases are TGTGCCAGCAGCCAAGATAGGAGCCGGGAGCTGTTTTTT. The chain carries TRBV13 and TRBJ2-2; no clear D. Germline assignment: CDR1 PRHDT and CDR2 FYEKMQ (reference sequence). There are 13 residues in the CDR3. V lost 5 bases, J lost 9 bases, and 13 bases lay in between.

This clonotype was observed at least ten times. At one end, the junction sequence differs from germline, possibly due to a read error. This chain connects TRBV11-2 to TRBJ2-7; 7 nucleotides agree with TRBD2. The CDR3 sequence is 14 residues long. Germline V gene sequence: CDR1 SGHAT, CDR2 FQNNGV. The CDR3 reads CASSIAVAGYERYF. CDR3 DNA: TGTGCCAGCAGCATCGCGGTAGCGGGCTACGAGCGGTACTTC.

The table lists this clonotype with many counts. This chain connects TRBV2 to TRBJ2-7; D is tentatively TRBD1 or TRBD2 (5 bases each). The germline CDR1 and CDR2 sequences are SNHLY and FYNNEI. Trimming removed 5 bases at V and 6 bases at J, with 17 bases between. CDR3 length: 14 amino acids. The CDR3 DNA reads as TGTGCCAGCAGTAGGCAGGGTCGAGGGGCCGAGCAGTACTTC. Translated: CASSRQGRGAEQYF.

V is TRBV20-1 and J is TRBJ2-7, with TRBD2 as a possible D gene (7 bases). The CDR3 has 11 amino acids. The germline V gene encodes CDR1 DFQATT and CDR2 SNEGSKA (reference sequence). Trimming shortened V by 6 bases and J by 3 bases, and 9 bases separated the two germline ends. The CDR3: CSAGGVYEQYV. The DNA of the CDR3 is TGCAGTGCAGGGGGGGTCTACGAGCAGTACGTC.